This TCR beta chain originates from a study of PD-1 blockade in mismatch repair-deficient tumors. At the level of the study: Enrolled about 2013-2016, patients had progressing, pretreated mismatch repair-deficient cancers of about a dozen types.

About this clone itself: The antigen remains undetermined.

Some clones are missing from TCRdb's copy, which holds only in-frame ones; the method was immunoSEQ multiplex PCR. The sample includes tens of thousands of clones, roughly 80% of them seen just once. The CDR3 has 14 residues. CDR1 SGHRS and CDR2 YFSETQ come from the germline V gene. Between the trimmed V and J ends, which lost 2 bases and 3 bases, there was a span of 12 bases. Mismatch repair deficiency was confirmed in all patients, by PCR or immunohistochemistry. TCRs were sequenced from a few patients responding to pembrolizumab. General study results and limits: Rapid post-treatment expansion, then contraction, generally preceding radiologic response, marked tumor-resident clones.

The clonotype was recovered from an adult with mismatch repair-deficient cancer. V is TRBV5-1 and J is TRBJ2-7; the D gene is possibly TRBD1 (5 bases). The input for sequencing was peripheral blood, taken 12 weeks after starting pembrolizumab. This CDR3 is CASSFEGDGYEQYF. The CDR3 nucleotides are TGCGCCAGCAGCTTTGAAGGGGATGGCTACGAGCAGTACTTC.